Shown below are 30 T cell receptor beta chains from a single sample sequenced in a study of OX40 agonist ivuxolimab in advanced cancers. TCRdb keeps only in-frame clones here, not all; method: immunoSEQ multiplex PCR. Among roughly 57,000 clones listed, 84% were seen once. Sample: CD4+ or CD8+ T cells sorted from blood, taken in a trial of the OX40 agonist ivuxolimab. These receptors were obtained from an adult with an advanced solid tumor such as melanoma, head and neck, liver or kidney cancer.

In DNA form, the CDR3 reads TGTGCCAGCAGCTTCAGATCTGGAAACACCATATATTTT. Encoded protein: CASSFRSGNTIYF. V and J are TRBV5-4 and TRBJ1-3; no clear D gene. The germline V gene has CDR1 SGHNT and CDR2 YYREEE (reference sequence). The CDR3 totals 13 residues. Trimming took off 2 bases at V and 1 base at J, with 4 bases between the two ends.

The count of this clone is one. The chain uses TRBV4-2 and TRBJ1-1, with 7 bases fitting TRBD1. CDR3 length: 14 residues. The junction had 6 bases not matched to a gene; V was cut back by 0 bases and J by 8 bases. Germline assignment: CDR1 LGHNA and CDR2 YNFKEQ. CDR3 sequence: CASSQDRQGWEAFF. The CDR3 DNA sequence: TGTGCCAGCAGCCAAGACCGACAGGGATGGGAAGCTTTCTTT.

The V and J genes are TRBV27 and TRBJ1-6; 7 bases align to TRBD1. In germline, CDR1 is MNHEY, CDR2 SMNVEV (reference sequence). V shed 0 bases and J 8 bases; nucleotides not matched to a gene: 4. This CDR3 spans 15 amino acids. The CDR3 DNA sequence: TGTGCCAGCAGTTTATCTGGGGACAGCGATTCACCCCTCCACTTT. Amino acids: CASSLSGDSDSPLHF.

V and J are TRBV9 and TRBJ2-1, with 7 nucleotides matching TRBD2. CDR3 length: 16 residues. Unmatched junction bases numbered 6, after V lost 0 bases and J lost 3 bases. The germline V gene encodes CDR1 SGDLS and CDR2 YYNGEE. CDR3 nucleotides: TGTGCCAGCAGCGTAGGGGAGGGAGCCGTCTACAATGAGCAGTTCTTC. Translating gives CASSVGEGAVYNEQFF.

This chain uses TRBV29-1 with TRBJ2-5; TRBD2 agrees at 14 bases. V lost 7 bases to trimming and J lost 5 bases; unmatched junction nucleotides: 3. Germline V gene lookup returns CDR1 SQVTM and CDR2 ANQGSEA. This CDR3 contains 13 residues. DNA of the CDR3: TGCAGCGCCGGGACTAGCGGGAGCGAGACCCAGTACTTC. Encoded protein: CSAGTSGSETQYF.

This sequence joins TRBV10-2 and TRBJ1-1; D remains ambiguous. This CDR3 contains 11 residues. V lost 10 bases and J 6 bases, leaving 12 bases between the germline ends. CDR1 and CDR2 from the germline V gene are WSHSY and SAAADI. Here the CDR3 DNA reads TGCGCCACCAGGTGGGAGGCTGAAGCTTTCTTT. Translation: CATRWEAEAFF.

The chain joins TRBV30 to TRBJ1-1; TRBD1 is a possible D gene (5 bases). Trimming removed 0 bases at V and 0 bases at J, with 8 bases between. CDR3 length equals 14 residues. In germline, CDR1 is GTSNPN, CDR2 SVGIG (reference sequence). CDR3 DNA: TGTGCCTGGAGTGTGTGGGACCTGAACACTGAAGCTTTCTTT. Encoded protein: CAWSVWDLNTEAFF.

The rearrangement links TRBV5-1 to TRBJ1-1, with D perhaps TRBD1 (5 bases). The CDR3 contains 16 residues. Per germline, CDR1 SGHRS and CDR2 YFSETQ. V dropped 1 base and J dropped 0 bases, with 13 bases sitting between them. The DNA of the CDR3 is TGCGCCAGCAGCTTGTCACCCCAGGGTGTGAACACTGAAGCTTTCTTT. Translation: CASSLSPQGVNTEAFF.

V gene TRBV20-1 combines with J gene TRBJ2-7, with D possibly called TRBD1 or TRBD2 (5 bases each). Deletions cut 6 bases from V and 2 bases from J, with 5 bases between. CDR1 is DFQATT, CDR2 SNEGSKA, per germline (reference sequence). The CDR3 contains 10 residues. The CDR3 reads CSAGAYEQYF. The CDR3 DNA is TGCAGTGCGGGGGCCTACGAGCAGTACTTC.

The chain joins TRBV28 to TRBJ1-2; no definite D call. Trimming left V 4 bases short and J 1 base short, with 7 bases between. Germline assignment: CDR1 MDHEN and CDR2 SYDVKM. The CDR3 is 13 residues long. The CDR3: CASSSNHNYGYTF. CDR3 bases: TGTGCCAGCAGTTCTAACCATAACTATGGCTACACCTTC.

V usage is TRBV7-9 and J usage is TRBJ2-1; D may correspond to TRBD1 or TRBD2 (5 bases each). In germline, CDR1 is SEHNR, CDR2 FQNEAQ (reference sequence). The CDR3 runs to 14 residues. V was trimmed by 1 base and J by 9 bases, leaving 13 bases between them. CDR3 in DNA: TGTGCCAGCAGCTTAGAATACGGGGCAAGTGAGCAGTTCTTC. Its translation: CASSLEYGASEQFF.

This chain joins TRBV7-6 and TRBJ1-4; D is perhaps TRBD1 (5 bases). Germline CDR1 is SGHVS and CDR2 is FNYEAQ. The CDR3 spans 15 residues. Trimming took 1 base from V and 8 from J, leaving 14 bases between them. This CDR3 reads CASSLVSGGREKLFF. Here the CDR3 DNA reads TGTGCCAGCAGCTTAGTTTCTGGGGGACGAGAAAAACTGTTTTTT.

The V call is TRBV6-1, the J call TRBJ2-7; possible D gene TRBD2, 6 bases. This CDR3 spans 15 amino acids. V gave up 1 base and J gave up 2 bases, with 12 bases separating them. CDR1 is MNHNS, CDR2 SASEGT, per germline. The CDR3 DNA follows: TGTGCCAGCAGTGAAGTCGGGCGGGGTGCCTACGAGCAGTACTTC. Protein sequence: CASSEVGRGAYEQYF.

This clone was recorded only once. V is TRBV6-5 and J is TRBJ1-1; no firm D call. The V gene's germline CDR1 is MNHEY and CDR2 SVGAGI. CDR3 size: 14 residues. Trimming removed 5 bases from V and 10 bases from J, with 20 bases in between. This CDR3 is CASSEGFRVPLAFF. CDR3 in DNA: TGTGCCAGCAGTGAAGGTTTTAGGGTACCCCTAGCTTTCTTT.

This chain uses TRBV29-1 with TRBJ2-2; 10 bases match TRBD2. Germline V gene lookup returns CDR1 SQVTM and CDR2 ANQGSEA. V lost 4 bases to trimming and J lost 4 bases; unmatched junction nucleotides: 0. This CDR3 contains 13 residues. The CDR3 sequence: CSVGTSGTGELFF. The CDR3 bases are TGCAGCGTTGGGACTAGCGGCACCGGGGAGCTGTTTTTT.

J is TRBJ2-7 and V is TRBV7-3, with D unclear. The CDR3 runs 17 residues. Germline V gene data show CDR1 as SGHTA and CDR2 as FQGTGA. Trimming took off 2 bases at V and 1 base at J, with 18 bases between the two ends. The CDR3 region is CASSLSPGGFGSYEQYF. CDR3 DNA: TGTGCCAGCAGCTTATCACCCGGTGGGTTTGGGTCCTACGAGCAGTACTTC.

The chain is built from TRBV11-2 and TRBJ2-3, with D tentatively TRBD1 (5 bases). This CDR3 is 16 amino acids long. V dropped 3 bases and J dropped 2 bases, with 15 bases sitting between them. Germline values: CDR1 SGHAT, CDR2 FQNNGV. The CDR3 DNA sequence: TGTGCCAGCAGCTTGGGTTGGGGCGAGGTCACAGATACGCAGTATTTT. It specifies CASSLGWGEVTDTQYF.

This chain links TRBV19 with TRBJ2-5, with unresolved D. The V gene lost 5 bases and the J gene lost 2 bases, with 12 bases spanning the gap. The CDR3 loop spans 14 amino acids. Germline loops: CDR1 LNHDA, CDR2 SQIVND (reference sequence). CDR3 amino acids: CASSDPASQETQYF. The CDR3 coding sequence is TGTGCCAGTAGTGACCCTGCTAGTCAAGAGACCCAGTACTTC.

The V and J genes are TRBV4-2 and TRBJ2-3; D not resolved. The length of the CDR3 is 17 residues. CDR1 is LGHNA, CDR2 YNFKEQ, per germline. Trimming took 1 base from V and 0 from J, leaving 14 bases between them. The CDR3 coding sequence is TGTGCCAGCAGCCAAGGCGATGGTCGGTCTAGCACAGATACGCAGTATTTT. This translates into CASSQGDGRSSTDTQYF.

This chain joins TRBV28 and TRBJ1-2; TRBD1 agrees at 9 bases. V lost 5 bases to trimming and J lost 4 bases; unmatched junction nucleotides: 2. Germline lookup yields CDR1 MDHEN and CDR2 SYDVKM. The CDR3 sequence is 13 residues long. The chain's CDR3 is CASSGGQGYGYTF. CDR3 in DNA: TGTGCCAGCAGTGGGGGACAGGGCTATGGCTACACCTTC.

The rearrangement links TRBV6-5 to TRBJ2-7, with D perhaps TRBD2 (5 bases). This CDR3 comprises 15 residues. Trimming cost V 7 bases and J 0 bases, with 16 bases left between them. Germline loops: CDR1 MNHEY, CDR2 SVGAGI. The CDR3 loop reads CASTKTGSHSYEQYF. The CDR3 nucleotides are TGTGCCAGCACGAAGACGGGGTCCCACTCCTACGAGCAGTACTTC.

DNA for the CDR3: TGTGCCAGCAGTTTATCGGGGGAGAACACTGAAGCTTTCTTT. It codes for CASSLSGENTEAFF. The chain is built from TRBV27 and TRBJ1-1; TRBD1 is a possible D gene (5 bases). CDR1 MNHEY and CDR2 SMNVEV come from the germline V gene (reference sequence). Trimming took 0 bases from V and 1 from J, leaving 6 bases between them. This CDR3 region has 14 residues.

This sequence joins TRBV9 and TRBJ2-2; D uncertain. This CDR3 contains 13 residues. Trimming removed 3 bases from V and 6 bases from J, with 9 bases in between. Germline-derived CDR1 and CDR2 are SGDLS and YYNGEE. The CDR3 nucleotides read TGTGCCAGCAGCGAAGTGCTCGCCGGGGAGCTGTTTTTT. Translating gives CASSEVLAGELFF. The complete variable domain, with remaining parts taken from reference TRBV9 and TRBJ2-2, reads DSGVTQTPKHLITATGQRVTLRCSPRSGDLSVYWYQQSLDQGLQFLIQYYNGEERAKGNILERFSAQQFPDLHSELNLSSLELGDSALYFCASSEVLAGELFFGEGSRLTVL.

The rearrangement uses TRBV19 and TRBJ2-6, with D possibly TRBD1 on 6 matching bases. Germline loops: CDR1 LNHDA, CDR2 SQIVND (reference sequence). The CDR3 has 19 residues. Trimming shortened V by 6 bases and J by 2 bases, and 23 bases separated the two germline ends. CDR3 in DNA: TGTGCCAGTAGCGCGACCGGGACATTATTACTACCTGGGGCCAACGTCCTGACTTTC. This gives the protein CASSATGTLLLPGANVLTF.

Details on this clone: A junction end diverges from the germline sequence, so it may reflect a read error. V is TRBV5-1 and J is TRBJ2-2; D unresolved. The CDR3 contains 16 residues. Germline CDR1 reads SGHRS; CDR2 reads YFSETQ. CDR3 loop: CANSFGSRTSTGELFF. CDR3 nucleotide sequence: TGCGCCAACAGCTTCGGGTCTCGGACGTCCACCGGGGAGCTGTTTTTT.

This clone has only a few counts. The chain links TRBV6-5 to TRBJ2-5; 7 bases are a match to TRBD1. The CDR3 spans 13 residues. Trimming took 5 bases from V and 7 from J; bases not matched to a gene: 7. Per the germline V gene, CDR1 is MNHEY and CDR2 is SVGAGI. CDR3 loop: CASSPGTASTQYF. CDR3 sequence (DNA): TGTGCCAGCAGTCCCGGGACAGCCTCGACCCAGTACTTC.

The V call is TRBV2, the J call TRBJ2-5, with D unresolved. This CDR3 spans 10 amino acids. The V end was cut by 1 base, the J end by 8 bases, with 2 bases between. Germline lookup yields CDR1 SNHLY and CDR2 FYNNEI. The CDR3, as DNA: TGTGCCAGCAGTGAAGTCACCCAGTACTTC. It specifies CASSEVTQYF.

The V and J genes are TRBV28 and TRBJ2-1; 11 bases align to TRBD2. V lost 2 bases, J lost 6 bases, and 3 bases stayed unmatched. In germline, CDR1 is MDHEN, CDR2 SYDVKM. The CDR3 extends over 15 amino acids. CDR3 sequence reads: CASSLSSGRANEQFF. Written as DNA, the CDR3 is TGTGCCAGCAGTTTAAGTAGCGGGAGGGCCAATGAGCAGTTCTTC.

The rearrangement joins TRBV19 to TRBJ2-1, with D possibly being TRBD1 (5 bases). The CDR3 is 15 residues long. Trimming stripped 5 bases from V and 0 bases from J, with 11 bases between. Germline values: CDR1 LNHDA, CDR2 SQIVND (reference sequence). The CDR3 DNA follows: TGTGCCAGTAGTGGGGCTGCACGCTCCTACAATGAGCAGTTCTTC. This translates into CASSGAARSYNEQFF.

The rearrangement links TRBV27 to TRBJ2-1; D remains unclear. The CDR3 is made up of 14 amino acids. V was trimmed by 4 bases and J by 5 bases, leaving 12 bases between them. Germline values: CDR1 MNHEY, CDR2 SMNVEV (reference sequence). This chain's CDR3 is CASSSPARHNEQFF. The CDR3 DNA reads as TGTGCCAGCAGTTCGCCCGCCAGACACAATGAGCAGTTCTTC.